The 31 T cell receptor beta chains in this list originate from one sample, sequenced in a study of cytomegalovirus exposure and HLA in healthy donors. This table comes from immunoSEQ multiplex PCR, and its TCRdb copy is limited to in-frame clones, with some not included. The sample holds under 150,000 clones; over 75% are singletons and the top ten take 6% to 7%. The sequenced sample was PBMCs. These receptors were taken from a woman younger than 30 in good health and CMV-seropositive.

The gene calls are TRBV2 and TRBJ2-1, with TRBD2 matching 7 bases. The CDR3 has 17 residues. V shed 5 bases, J shed 2 bases, and the junction held 12 bases outside the gene matches. The V gene's germline CDR1 is SNHLY and CDR2 FYNNEI. The CDR3 loop is CASSPIRAGKAYNEQFF. DNA for the CDR3: TGTGCCAGCAGTCCTATACGAGCGGGAAAGGCCTACAATGAGCAGTTCTTC.

The chain uses TRBV5-6 and TRBJ1-1; D is possibly TRBD1 (6 bases). Trimming shortened V by 2 bases and J by 6 bases, and 14 bases separated the two germline ends. Looked up from germline, CDR1 is SGHDT and CDR2 is YYEEEE. CDR3 size: 14 residues. CDR3 DNA sequence: TGTGCCAGCAGCTTAACAGGGATTATCCCTGAAGCTTTCTTT. Translated, it gives CASSLTGIIPEAFF.

The chain links TRBV18 to TRBJ2-3; unclear D gene. This CDR3 has 16 residues. In germline, CDR1 is KGHSH, CDR2 LQKENI. V shed 3 bases and J shed 2 bases, with 15 bases lying between them. CDR3 in amino acids: CASSPLSRSYTDTQYF. The CDR3 coding sequence is TGTGCCAGCTCACCGCTTAGTCGAAGCTACACAGATACGCAGTATTTT.

This rearrangement joins TRBV7-6 to TRBJ2-7; perhaps TRBD1 as D (6 bases). The germline gives CDR1 SGHVS, CDR2 FNYEAQ. The CDR3 is 14 amino acids. V was shortened by 6 bases and J by 5 bases, with 17 bases between the two germline ends. The CDR3 DNA reads TGTGCCAGCAGGAATACGGGACAAACAGACGAGCAGTACTTC. Its protein is CASRNTGQTDEQYF.

This chain uses TRBV2 with TRBJ1-1; no reliable D call. Trimming shortened V by 4 bases and J by 11 bases, and 17 bases separated the two germline ends. This CDR3 region has 13 residues. CDR1 and CDR2 (germline): SNHLY, FYNNEI. The CDR3 region is CASSADRTDGAFF. DNA of the CDR3: TGTGCCAGCAGTGCCGACCGCACCGACGGGGCTTTCTTT.

J is TRBJ1-2 and V is TRBV19, with 7 positions matching TRBD1. The J segment lost 5 bases and the V segment lost 3 bases, leaving 9 bases of the junction unmatched. CDR3 length: 15 amino acids. The germline V gene has CDR1 LNHDA and CDR2 SQIVND (reference sequence). CDR3 residues: CASSISGTEGYGYTF. In DNA form, the CDR3 reads TGTGCCAGTAGTATTTCCGGGACAGAGGGATATGGCTACACCTTC.

This clone was found once. This CDR3 is also generated by other DNA sequences in the sample. The chain has TRBV5-1 and TRBJ1-2; tentatively, D is TRBD1 (6 bases). This CDR3 spans 14 amino acids. The V gene lost 0 bases and the J gene lost 2 bases, with 8 bases spanning the gap. From germline, CDR1 is SGHRS and CDR2 YFSETQ. The CDR3 region is CASSLAGENYGYTF. The DNA of the CDR3 is TGCGCCAGCAGCTTGGCAGGGGAGAACTATGGCTACACCTTC.

The chain is built from TRBV21-1 and TRBJ2-7; no check of the table's D call, TRBD2, against the DNA was made. TRBV21-1 is described as a pseudogene. This CDR3 is built from 18 residues. The CDR3 reads CASSARGTSGQKAYEQYF. The CDR3 DNA is TGTGCCAGCAGCGCCCGAGGGACTAGCGGCCAGAAAGCATACGAGCAGTACTTC.

This clone was recorded once. The DNA is left out, because the CDR3 cannot be placed on it with certainty; the CDR3 is given as TCRdb lists it. The chain's CDR3 is CASSFGSGGIQETQYF. This chain joins TRBV5-1 and TRBJ2-5; TRBD2, the table's D call, lacks a check against the DNA. The CDR3 spans 16 residues, counting both ends. CDR1 and CDR2 (germline): SGHRS, YFSETQ.

V gene TRBV6-1 combines with J gene TRBJ1-2; TRBD1 might be the D (6 bases). The CDR3 has 16 amino acids. Germline CDR1 MNHNS, CDR2 SASEGT. V dropped 4 bases and J dropped 1 base, with 16 bases sitting between them. The DNA for the CDR3 is TGTGCCAGCAGTGGATCCTTGACAGGCTTTAACTATGGCTACACCTTC. This codes for CASSGSLTGFNYGYTF.

This chain links TRBV5-1 with TRBJ1-1; no reliable D call. This CDR3 region has 14 residues. Germline CDR1 SGHRS, CDR2 YFSETQ. V lost 0 bases and J 5 bases, leaving 11 bases between the germline ends. The CDR3 nucleotides are TGCGCCAGCAGCTTGGACACCCTGCGGACTGAAGCTTTCTTT. Protein sequence: CASSLDTLRTEAFF.

The chain joins TRBV5-1 to TRBJ2-2; TRBD1 matches 8 bases. The trim removed 5 bases at V and 5 bases at J, leaving 17 bases unmatched. Per the germline V gene, CDR1 is SGHRS and CDR2 is YFSETQ. This CDR3 has 18 amino acids. CDR3 amino acids: CASSRIRGQGKGTGELFF. DNA of the CDR3: TGCGCCAGCAGTCGGATACGAGGACAGGGAAAGGGGACCGGGGAGCTGTTTTTT.

Only a few counts were recorded for this clone. V usage is TRBV30 and J usage is TRBJ1-1; D not certain. CDR3 length: 12 residues. V shed 0 bases and J shed 7 bases, with 9 bases lying between them. Germline assignment: CDR1 GTSNPN and CDR2 SVGIG (reference sequence). CDR3 bases: TGTGCCTGGAGTGTTTATCTTAGTGAAGCTTTCTTT. It translates to CAWSVYLSEAFF.

The sample holds a few counts of this clone. The rearrangement joins TRBV7-3 to TRBJ1-1; a possible D gene is TRBD1 (5 bases). This CDR3 has 14 residues. V was shortened by 2 bases and J by 1 base, with 8 bases between the two germline ends. From germline, CDR1 is SGHTA and CDR2 FQGTGA. CDR3 residues: CASSLFGGNTEAFF. In nucleotides, the CDR3 is TGTGCCAGCAGCTTATTCGGGGGGAACACTGAAGCTTTCTTT.

The chain is built from TRBV30 and TRBJ2-7; 8 bases agree with TRBD2. Germline V gives CDR1 GTSNPN, CDR2 SVGIG (reference sequence). The CDR3 sequence is 18 residues long. V was clipped by 3 bases and J by 0 bases; unmatched bases: 16. CDR3 DNA: TGTGCCTGGAGCTGGGGGCTCCTAGCGGGTACGCTCTCCTACGAGCAGTACTTC. Amino acids: CAWSWGLLAGTLSYEQYF.

V is TRBV6-6 and J is TRBJ1-2; 10 bases line up with TRBD1. Germline V gives CDR1 MNHNY, CDR2 SVGAGI (reference sequence). Trimming at V came to 6 bases and at J to 3 bases, leaving 1 base not matched to a gene. This CDR3 has 13 residues. The CDR3 reads CASSGTGDYGYTF. DNA of the CDR3: TGTGCCAGCAGCGGGACAGGGGACTATGGCTACACCTTC.

The chain combines TRBV9 with TRBJ2-7; possible D gene TRBD1, 5 bases. The CDR3 length is 18 residues. CDR1 and CDR2 from the germline V gene are SGDLS and YYNGEE. V was cut by 2 bases and J by 2 bases, with 23 bases left in between. In DNA, the CDR3 is TGTGCCAGCAGCGTCAGCATTACAGACAGAACACCGACCTACGAGCAGTACTTC. Translation: CASSVSITDRTPTYEQYF.

The chain couples TRBV5-1 to TRBJ1-1; D possibly corresponds to TRBD1 (6 bases). Deletions cut 0 bases from V and 2 bases from J, with 17 bases between. In germline, CDR1 is SGHRS, CDR2 YFSETQ. This CDR3 is 17 amino acids long. Here the CDR3 DNA reads TGCGCCAGCAGCTTGGTGCCAGGGGCGATCACCAACACTGAAGCTTTCTTT. Translated, it gives CASSLVPGAITNTEAFF.

This clone has just one count. V and J are TRBV18 and TRBJ2-3; 11 positions match TRBD2. V trimming: 0 bases; J trimming: 2 bases; junction bases outside the gene matches: 10. The V gene's germline CDR1 is KGHSH and CDR2 LQKENI. This CDR3 contains 19 residues. CDR3 DNA: TGTGCCAGCTCACCACCGGCTAGCGGGGGGCCCTTGGACACAGATACGCAGTATTTT. Protein sequence: CASSPPASGGPLDTDTQYF.

In DNA form, the CDR3 reads TGTGCCAGCAGAACGTCCGGGACTAGCTCCTACAATGAGCAGTTCTTC. Protein sequence: CASRTSGTSSYNEQFF. The chain is built from TRBV27 and TRBJ2-1; 8 nucleotides agree with TRBD2. CDR1 is MNHEY and CDR2 is SMNVEV in the germline V gene (reference sequence). The V segment lost 6 bases and the J segment 0 bases; nucleotides outside the gene matches: 7. The CDR3 has 16 amino acids.

The genes are TRBV5-4 and TRBJ2-3; D gene unclear. The CDR3 extends over 13 amino acids. Trimming left V 2 bases short and J 5 bases short, with 9 bases between. Germline CDR1 reads SGHNT; CDR2 reads YYREEE (reference sequence). CDR3: CASSFERGDTQYF. CDR3 bases: TGTGCCAGCAGCTTCGAAAGAGGAGATACGCAGTATTTT.

V is TRBV29-1 and J is TRBJ1-1; D remains unclear. V dropped 4 bases and J dropped 6 bases, with 18 bases sitting between them. CDR3 length equals 14 residues. Germline CDR1 and CDR2: SQVTM and ANQGSEA. The CDR3 nucleotides are TGCAGCGTTGTAATTTTAGGCTCCCGGGCTGAAGCTTTCTTT. Protein sequence: CSVVILGSRAEAFF.

The chain links TRBV6-1 to TRBJ2-5; maybe TRBD1 (6 bases). The CDR3 is 15 amino acids. Germline V gene sequence: CDR1 MNHNS, CDR2 SASEGT. The V end was cut by 5 bases, the J end by 5 bases, with 18 bases between. CDR3 sequence reads: CASSNTRDIFETQYF. The CDR3 coding sequence is TGTGCCAGCAGTAACACCCGGGACATTTTCGAGACCCAGTACTTC.

CDR3 DNA sequence: TGTGCCAGCAGCCAGACTAGCGGGGGAGGTGAGACCCAGTACTTC. The encoded protein is CASSQTSGGGETQYF. V is TRBV5-4 and J is TRBJ2-5; 12 nucleotides line up with TRBD2. The CDR3 spans 15 residues. With 4 bases clipped from V and 5 bases from J, the junction kept 6 bases outside the gene matches. Germline V CDR1 and CDR2: SGHNT, YYREEE (reference sequence).

The V and J genes are TRBV4-1 and TRBJ2-7; 9 bases match TRBD1. Trimming took 1 base from V and 5 from J; bases not matched to a gene: 12. Germline V lookup: CDR1 MGHRA, CDR2 YSYEKL. This CDR3 comprises 17 residues. CDR3 protein: CASSQGFGTGKFNEQYF. In nucleotides, the CDR3 is TGCGCCAGCAGCCAAGGGTTCGGGACAGGGAAATTTAACGAGCAGTACTTC.

V is TRBV2 and J is TRBJ2-1; tentatively, D is TRBD2 (6 bases). Trimming cost V 2 bases and J 13 bases, with 18 bases left between them. Per germline, CDR1 SNHLY and CDR2 FYNNEI. There are 14 residues in the CDR3. The CDR3 sequence is CASSERRDSSGQFF. The CDR3 nucleotides read TGTGCCAGCAGTGAAAGGAGGGACTCCAGCGGCCAGTTCTTC.

The V and J genes are TRBV29-1 and TRBJ2-1; D is undetermined. Per germline, CDR1 SQVTM and CDR2 ANQGSEA. The V end lost 1 base, the J end lost 0 bases, and 13 bases lay between the germline ends. The CDR3 runs 16 residues. As DNA, the CDR3 is TGCAGCGTTGAAGCGCCCCAGAGGAGCTCCTACAATGAGCAGTTCTTC. Protein: CSVEAPQRSSYNEQFF.

The gene calls are TRBV7-8 and TRBJ1-1; D possibly corresponds to TRBD1 (5 bases). The CDR3 covers 16 residues. V was pared by 5 bases and J by 6 bases, with 22 bases between. Germline V gene lookup returns CDR1 SGHVS and CDR2 FQNEAQ. This chain's CDR3 is CASSPPGREVWAEAFF. The CDR3 DNA sequence: TGTGCCAGCAGCCCACCGGGCAGGGAGGTGTGGGCTGAAGCTTTCTTT.

The genes are TRBV5-5 and TRBJ2-4; perhaps TRBD2 as D (5 bases). The CDR3 sequence is 16 residues long. Deletions cut 0 bases from V and 0 bases from J, with 10 bases between. CDR1 is SGHKS, CDR2 YYEKEE, per germline (reference sequence). CDR3 residues: CASSLGMEVAKNIQYF. The CDR3 coding sequence is TGTGCCAGCAGCTTGGGGATGGAGGTAGCCAAAAACATTCAGTACTTC.

The rearrangement links TRBV7-3 to TRBJ2-7; D may be TRBD2 (7 bases). V was shortened by 5 bases and J by 3 bases, with 20 bases between the two germline ends. The CDR3 totals 16 residues. CDR1 SGHTA and CDR2 FQGTGA come from the germline V gene. The CDR3 DNA sequence: TGTGCCAGCAGCCAAGGGCCGGGGGGCGCGGTCTACGAGCAGTACTTC. Translated, it gives CASSQGPGGAVYEQYF.

This clone has just one count. The rearrangement uses TRBV7-2 and TRBJ2-7; a weak D match, TRBD2 (7 bases). Trimming took off 4 bases at V and 3 bases at J, with 16 bases between the two ends. Germline V gene sequence: CDR1 SGHTA, CDR2 FQGNSA. This CDR3 spans 15 amino acids. CDR3 in amino acids: CASSSPGGLSYEQYF. CDR3 DNA sequence: TGTGCCAGCAGCTCCCCCGGGGGGCTTAGCTACGAGCAGTACTTC.